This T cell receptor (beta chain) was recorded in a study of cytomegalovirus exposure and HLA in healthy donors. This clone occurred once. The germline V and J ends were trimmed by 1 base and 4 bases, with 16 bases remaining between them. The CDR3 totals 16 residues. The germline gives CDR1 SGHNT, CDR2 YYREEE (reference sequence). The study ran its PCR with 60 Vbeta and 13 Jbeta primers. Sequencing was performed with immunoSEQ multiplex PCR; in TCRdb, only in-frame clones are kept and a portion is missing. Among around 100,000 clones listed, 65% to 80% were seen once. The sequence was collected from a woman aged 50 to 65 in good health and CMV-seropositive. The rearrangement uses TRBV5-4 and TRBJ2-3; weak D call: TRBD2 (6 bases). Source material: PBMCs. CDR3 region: CASSLPASGDADTQYF. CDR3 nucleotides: TGTGCCAGCAGCTTGCCGGCCTCGGGGGACGCAGATACGCAGTATTTT.